This T cell receptor (beta chain) was found in a study of T cells in Graves' hyperthyroidism and ophthalmopathy. Across the whole study: At the time of initial diagnosis and before any treatment, peripheral blood was collected.

Not enrolled were patients with uncontrolled infection, other autoimmune disease, pregnancy or lactation. V was cut by 4 bases and J by 4 bases, with 13 bases left in between. Germline V lookup: CDR1 MNHEY, CDR2 SMNVEV (reference sequence). CDR3 length: 15 residues. What was amplified from RNA transcripts were TCR beta CDR3 regions. First-round RT-PCR of the TCR CDR3 relied on the HTBI primer set. TCRdb itself ran the multiplex PCR reads through MiXCR, one entry per CDR3 protein. The sample contains roughly 550,000 distinct CDR3 sequences, about 16% of which appear only once. The sequenced sample was blood. The rearrangement uses TRBV27 and TRBJ2-2, with TRBD2 as a possible D gene (6 bases). This receptor was taken from a woman aged 25-40 years with Graves' ophthalmopathy. CDR3 DNA: TGTGCCAGCAGTTCGGAGGGAGGACGCACCGGGGAGCTGTTTTTT. Its protein product is CASSSEGGRTGELFF.